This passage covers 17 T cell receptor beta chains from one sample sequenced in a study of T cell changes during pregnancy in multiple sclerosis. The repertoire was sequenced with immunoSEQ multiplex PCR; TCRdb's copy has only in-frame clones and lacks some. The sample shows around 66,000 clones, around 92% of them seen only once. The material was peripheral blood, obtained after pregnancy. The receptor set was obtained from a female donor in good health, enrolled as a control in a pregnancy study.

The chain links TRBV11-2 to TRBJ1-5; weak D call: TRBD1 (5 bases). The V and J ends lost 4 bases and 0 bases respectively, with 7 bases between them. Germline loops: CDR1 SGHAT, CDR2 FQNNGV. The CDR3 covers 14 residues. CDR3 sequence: CASSYGHSNQPQHF. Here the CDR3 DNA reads TGTGCCAGCAGCTACGGACATAGCAATCAGCCCCAGCATTTT.

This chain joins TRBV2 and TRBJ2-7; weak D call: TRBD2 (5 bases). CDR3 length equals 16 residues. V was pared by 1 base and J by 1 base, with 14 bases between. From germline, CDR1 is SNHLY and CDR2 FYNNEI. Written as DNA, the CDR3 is TGTGCCAGCAGTGAAGGGAGGCTGGTGATTTCCTACGAGCAGTACTTC. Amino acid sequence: CASSEGRLVISYEQYF.

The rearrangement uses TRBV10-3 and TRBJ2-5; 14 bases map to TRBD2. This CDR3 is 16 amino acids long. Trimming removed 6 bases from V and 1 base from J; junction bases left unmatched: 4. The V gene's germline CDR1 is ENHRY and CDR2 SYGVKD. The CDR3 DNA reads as TGTGCCATCAGACCGGGACTAGCGGGGGCCCAAGAGACCCAGTACTTC. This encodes CAIRPGLAGAQETQYF.

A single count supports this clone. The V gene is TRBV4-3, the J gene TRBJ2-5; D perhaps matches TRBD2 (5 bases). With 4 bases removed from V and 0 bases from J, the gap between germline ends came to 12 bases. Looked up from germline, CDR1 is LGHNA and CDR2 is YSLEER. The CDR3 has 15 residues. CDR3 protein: CASSRTTGYQETQYF. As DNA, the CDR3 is TGCGCCAGCAGCCGGACGACGGGGTACCAAGAGACCCAGTACTTC.

Here the CDR3 reads CATSRGLSGDYEQYF. CDR3 bases: TGTGCCACCAGCAGAGGGCTCAGCGGGGACTACGAGCAGTACTTC. The gene calls are TRBV15 and TRBJ2-7; 7 nucleotides line up with TRBD2. Germline assignment: CDR1 LNHNV and CDR2 YYDKDF (reference sequence). The trim removed 1 base at V and 3 bases at J, leaving 6 bases unmatched. The CDR3 spans 15 residues.

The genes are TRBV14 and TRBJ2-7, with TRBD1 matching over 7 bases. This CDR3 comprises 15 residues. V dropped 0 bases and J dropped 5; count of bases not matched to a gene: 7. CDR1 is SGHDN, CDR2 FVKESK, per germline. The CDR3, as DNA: TGTGCCAGCAGCCAAGAACAGGGGCGTACCGACGAGCAGTACTTC. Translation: CASSQEQGRTDEQYF.

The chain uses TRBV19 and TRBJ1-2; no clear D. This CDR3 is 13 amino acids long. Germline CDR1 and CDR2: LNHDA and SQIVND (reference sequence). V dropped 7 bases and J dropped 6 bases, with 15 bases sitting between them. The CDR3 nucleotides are TGTGCCAGTAATACTTTGAGGGAGGATGGCTACACCTTC. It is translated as CASNTLREDGYTF.

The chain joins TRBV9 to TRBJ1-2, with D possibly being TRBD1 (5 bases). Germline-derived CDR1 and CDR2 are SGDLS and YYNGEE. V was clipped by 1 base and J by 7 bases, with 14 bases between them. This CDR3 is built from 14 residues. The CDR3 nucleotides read TGTGCCAGCAGCGTAACGACAGCCACGTCTGGCTACACCTTC. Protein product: CASSVTTATSGYTF.

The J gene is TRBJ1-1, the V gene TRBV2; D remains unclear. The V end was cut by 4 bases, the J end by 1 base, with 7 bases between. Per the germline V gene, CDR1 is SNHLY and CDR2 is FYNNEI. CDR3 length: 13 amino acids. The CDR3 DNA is TGTGCCAGCAGTGGGCTCTCGAACACTGAAGCTTTCTTT. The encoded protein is CASSGLSNTEAFF.

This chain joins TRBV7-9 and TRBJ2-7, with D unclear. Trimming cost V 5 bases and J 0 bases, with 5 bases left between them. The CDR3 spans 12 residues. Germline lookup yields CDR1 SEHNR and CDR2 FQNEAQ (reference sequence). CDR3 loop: CASSTTSYEQYF. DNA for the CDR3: TGTGCCAGCAGCACTACCTCCTACGAGCAGTACTTC.

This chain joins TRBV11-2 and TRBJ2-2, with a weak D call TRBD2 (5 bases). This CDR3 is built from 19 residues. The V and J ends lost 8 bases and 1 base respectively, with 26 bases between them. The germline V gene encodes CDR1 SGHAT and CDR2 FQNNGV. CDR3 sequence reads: CASSPSRGLTTLNTGELFF. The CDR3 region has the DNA TGTGCCAGCTCACCCTCCAGAGGACTGACAACTTTGAACACCGGGGAGCTGTTTTTT.

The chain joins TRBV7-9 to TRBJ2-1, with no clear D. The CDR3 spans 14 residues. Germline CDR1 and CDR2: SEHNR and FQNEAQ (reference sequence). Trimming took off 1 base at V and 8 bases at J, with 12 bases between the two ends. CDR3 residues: CASSLVSTAHEQFF. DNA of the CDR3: TGTGCCAGCAGCTTAGTATCAACTGCCCATGAGCAGTTCTTC.

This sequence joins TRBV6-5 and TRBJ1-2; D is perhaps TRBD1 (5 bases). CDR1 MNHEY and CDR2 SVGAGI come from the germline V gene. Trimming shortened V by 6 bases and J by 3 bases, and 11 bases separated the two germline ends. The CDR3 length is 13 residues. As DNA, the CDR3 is TGTGCCAGCAGCGTCCTCAGGGACTATGGCTACACCTTC. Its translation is CASSVLRDYGYTF.

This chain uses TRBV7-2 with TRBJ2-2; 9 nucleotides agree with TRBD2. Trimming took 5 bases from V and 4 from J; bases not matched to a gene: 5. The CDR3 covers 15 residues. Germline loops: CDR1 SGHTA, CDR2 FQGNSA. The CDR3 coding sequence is TGTGCCAGCAGCGGAAGCGGGGGGTTCACCGGGGAGCTGTTTTTT. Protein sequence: CASSGSGGFTGELFF.

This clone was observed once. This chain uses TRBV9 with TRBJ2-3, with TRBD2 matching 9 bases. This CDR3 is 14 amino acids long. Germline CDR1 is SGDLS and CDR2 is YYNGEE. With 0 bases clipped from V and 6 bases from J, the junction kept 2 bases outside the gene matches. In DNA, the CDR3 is TGTGCCAGCAGCGTAGGAGCGGGGGGTGATACGCAGTATTTT. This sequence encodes CASSVGAGGDTQYF.

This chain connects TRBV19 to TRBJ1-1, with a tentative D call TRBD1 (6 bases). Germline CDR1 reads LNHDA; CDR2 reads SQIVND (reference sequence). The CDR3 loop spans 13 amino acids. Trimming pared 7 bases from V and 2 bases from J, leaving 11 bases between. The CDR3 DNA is TGTGCCAGTACCACGGACAGAAACACTGAAGCTTTCTTT. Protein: CASTTDRNTEAFF.

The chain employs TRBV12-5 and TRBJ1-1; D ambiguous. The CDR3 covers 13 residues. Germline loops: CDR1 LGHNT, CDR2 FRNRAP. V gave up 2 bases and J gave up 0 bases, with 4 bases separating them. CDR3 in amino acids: CASGLYMNTEAFF. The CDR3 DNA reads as TGTGCTAGTGGTTTGTACATGAACACTGAAGCTTTCTTT. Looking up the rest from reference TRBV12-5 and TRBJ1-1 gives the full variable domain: DARVTQTPRHKVTEMGQEVTMRCQPILGHNTVFWYRQTMMQGLELLAYFRNRAPLDDSGMPKDRFSAEMPDATLATLKIQPSEPRDSAVYFCASGLYMNTEAFFGQGTRLTVV.